This T cell receptor beta chain was recorded in a study of breast tumors, draining lymph nodes, adjacent tissues. Study findings and constraints: Tumor and nontumor repertoires were significantly more similar in luminal-like than in basal-like breast cancer.

As for this clonotype: The target antigen is unknown.

TCRdb recomputed calls from the multiplex PCR reads with MiXCR, one row per CDR3 protein. Here the sample spans about 52,000 distinct CDR3 sequences, under 55% being singletons. The TCR sequence derives from a female donor with breast cancer. Some clones in this sample may be carry-over from other donors' samples. The sample consisted of breast tumor tissue.

DNA of the CDR3: TGCGCCAGCAGCCCTGGGAGGGCCGCGGATACGCAGTATTTT. This encodes CASSPGRAADTQYF. This chain connects TRBV10-2 to TRBJ2-3, with 7 bases aligning to TRBD2. V dropped 6 bases and J dropped 6; count of bases not matched to a gene: 9. This CDR3 is built from 14 residues. From germline, CDR1 is WSHSY and CDR2 SAAADI.